Below, 32 T cell receptor beta chains from the same sample are listed, as sequenced in a study of cytomegalovirus exposure and HLA in healthy donors. Amplification used 60 Vbeta primers and 13 Jbeta primers. Here immunoSEQ multiplex PCR was the method, and the copy in TCRdb shows in-frame clones only, minus some. Here the sample spans 150,000 to 200,000 clones, 70% to 80% being singletons. Sequencing was performed on PBMCs. These receptors were collected from a male donor in good health and CMV-seronegative.

The chain carries TRBV27 and TRBJ1-2; TRBD1 matches 7 bases. This CDR3 is built from 15 residues. Germline assignment: CDR1 MNHEY and CDR2 SMNVEV (reference sequence). J gave up 0 bases and V 6 bases, and 7 bases lay outside the gene matches. For the CDR3, the DNA is TGTGCCAGCAGCCCGGGACAGAGAGCTAACTATGGCTACACCTTC. It yields the protein CASSPGQRANYGYTF.

The chain carries TRBV5-1 and TRBJ1-3, with a tentative D call TRBD1 (6 bases). Germline V lookup: CDR1 SGHRS, CDR2 YFSETQ. V lost 4 bases, J lost 4 bases, and 6 bases lay in between. This CDR3 is 12 amino acids long. CDR3 in DNA: TGCGCCAGCAGCGACAGGGGAAACACCATATATTTT. Translated: CASSDRGNTIYF.

This chain uses TRBV19 with TRBJ2-7; 9 bases match TRBD2. Germline trimming cut 6 bases from V and 5 bases from J; bases unmatched to any gene: 11. The CDR3 has 15 residues. Germline CDR1 and CDR2: LNHDA and SQIVND (reference sequence). The CDR3 region is CASRDPSGKGDEQYF. CDR3 nucleotide sequence: TGTGCCAGTAGGGACCCTAGCGGGAAAGGAGACGAGCAGTACTTC.

This clone has more than one count but fewer than ten. The rearrangement links TRBV7-2 to TRBJ1-5; 10 bases agree with TRBD1. The CDR3 runs to 17 residues. J gave up 7 bases and V 2 bases, and 11 bases lay outside the gene matches. Per germline, CDR1 SGHTA and CDR2 FQGNSA. The DNA for the CDR3 is TGTGCCAGCAGCTTATTTATGTCGACAGGGGGCGAGCAGCCCCAGCATTTT. Encoded protein: CASSLFMSTGGEQPQHF.

The CDR3 nucleotides are TGTGCCAGTAGTCCCCAAGAGGGGGTTTTTTTGTTTTTT. This codes for CASSPQEGVFLFF. The chain uses TRBV19 and TRBJ1-4, with a possible D match to TRBD1 (6 bases). Deletions cut 5 bases from V and 15 bases from J, with 19 bases between. The germline gives CDR1 LNHDA, CDR2 SQIVND (reference sequence). The CDR3 is made up of 13 amino acids.

This clone was seen at least ten times. The V and J genes are TRBV18 and TRBJ1-2, with 9 bases that match TRBD1. V lost 3 bases to trimming and J lost 7 bases; unmatched junction nucleotides: 12. The CDR3 has 16 amino acids. Germline CDR1 and CDR2: KGHSH and LQKENI. CDR3 residues: CASSPKTGTGMSGYTF. DNA of the CDR3: TGTGCCAGCTCACCTAAGACCGGGACAGGGATGTCTGGCTACACCTTC. The variable domain in full, with the rest retrieved from reference TRBV18 and TRBJ1-2, is NAGVMQNPRHLVRRRGQEARLRCSPMKGHSHVYWYRQLPEEGLKFMVYLQKENIIDESGMPKERFSAEFPKEGPSILRIQQVVRGDSAAYFCASSPKTGTGMSGYTFGSGTRLTVV.

The chain recombines TRBV5-6 with TRBJ2-2; D possibly corresponds to TRBD2 (5 bases). V lost 4 bases and J 8 bases, leaving 15 bases between the germline ends. Germline V gene data show CDR1 as SGHDT and CDR2 as YYEEEE. CDR3 size: 14 residues. This CDR3 reads CASSPGTTWGELFF. The CDR3 region has the DNA TGTGCCAGCAGCCCGGGAACGACCTGGGGGGAGCTGTTTTTT.

This clone was picked up a small number of times. The chain couples TRBV7-3 to TRBJ2-2; 9 nucleotides match TRBD2. V gave up 3 bases and J gave up 4 bases; unmatched junction bases: 6. Looked up from germline, CDR1 is SGHTA and CDR2 is FQGTGA. The CDR3 covers 16 residues. CDR3 nucleotide sequence: TGTGCCAGCAGCTTGGCGGGCGGGAGGGGCACCGGGGAGCTGTTTTTT. Its protein is CASSLAGGRGTGELFF.

CDR3 loop: CASSLGRLAGFAYNEQFF. The CDR3 coding sequence is TGTGCCAGCAGCTTAGGGAGACTAGCGGGATTCGCCTACAATGAGCAGTTCTTC. This chain connects TRBV11-2 to TRBJ2-1; 11 bases agree with TRBD2. The ends lost 1 base at V and 2 bases at J; junction bases unmatched: 7. CDR1 and CDR2 (germline): SGHAT, FQNNGV. The CDR3 spans 18 residues.

The chain is built from TRBV10-3 and TRBJ1-1, with D tentatively TRBD1 (6 bases). The CDR3 consists of 13 residues. V shed 0 bases and J shed 8 bases, with 10 bases lying between them. Germline V gene data show CDR1 as ENHRY and CDR2 as SYGVKD. The DNA for the CDR3 is TGTGCCATCAGTGAGTCGCAGGGGAGAGAAGCTTTCTTT. Translation gives CAISESQGREAFF.

In this sample, this clone turned up a few times. The V and J genes are TRBV6-1 and TRBJ2-3, with 7 nucleotides matching TRBD1. V lost 5 bases and J lost 2; bases outside the gene matches: 4. Looked up from germline, CDR1 is MNHNS and CDR2 is SASEGT. There are 14 residues in the CDR3. CDR3 sequence: CASSPDRSTDTQYF. In DNA, the CDR3 is TGTGCCAGCAGTCCGGACAGGTCCACAGATACGCAGTATTTT.

J is TRBJ1-6 and V is TRBV7-2; perhaps TRBD1 as D (6 bases). V lost 1 base and J 8 bases, leaving 12 bases between the germline ends. The CDR3 length is 15 residues. Germline-derived CDR1 and CDR2 are SGHTA and FQGNSA. CDR3 sequence: CASSLGAPGDSPLHF. CDR3 nucleotide sequence: TGTGCCAGCAGCTTAGGGGCCCCAGGGGATTCACCCCTCCACTTT.

The chain has TRBV19 and TRBJ1-4; D call uncertain. Germline CDR1 LNHDA, CDR2 SQIVND (reference sequence). V was pared by 7 bases and J by 4 bases, with 19 bases between. The CDR3 covers 16 residues. The CDR3 sequence is CASTPAGRTSNEKLFF. In nucleotides, the CDR3 is TGTGCCAGTACCCCGGCCGGGAGAACTAGTAATGAAAAACTGTTTTTT.

CDR3 loop: CASSVGGHNTGELFF. The CDR3 coding sequence is TGTGCCAGCAGCGTAGGGGGGCATAACACCGGGGAGCTGTTTTTT. The J gene is TRBJ2-2, the V gene TRBV9; TRBD1 is a possible D gene (6 bases). V was trimmed by 0 bases and J by 2 bases, leaving 8 bases between them. Germline V gene data show CDR1 as SGDLS and CDR2 as YYNGEE. CDR3 size: 15 residues. Combining the CDR3 with reference TRBV9 and TRBJ2-2 gives the whole variable domain DSGVTQTPKHLITATGQRVTLRCSPRSGDLSVYWYQQSLDQGLQFLIQYYNGEERAKGNILERFSAQQFPDLHSELNLSSLELGDSALYFCASSVGGHNTGELFFGEGSRLTVL.

V and J are TRBV18 and TRBJ1-1; a possible D gene is TRBD1 (6 bases). CDR3 length equals 14 residues. V was cut by 5 bases and J by 1 base, with 11 bases left in between. Germline V gene lookup returns CDR1 KGHSH and CDR2 LQKENI. Here the CDR3 DNA reads TGTGCCAGCTCAGCCCAACAGGGGAACACTGAAGCTTTCTTT. Encoded protein: CASSAQQGNTEAFF. Full variable domain (remainder filled in from reference TRBV18 and TRBJ1-1): NAGVMQNPRHLVRRRGQEARLRCSPMKGHSHVYWYRQLPEEGLKFMVYLQKENIIDESGMPKERFSAEFPKEGPSILRIQQVVRGDSAAYFCASSAQQGNTEAFFGQGTRLTVV.

CDR3 DNA: TGTGCCAGCAGTTACTCGATCGGCGGGAGCTCCTACGAGCAGTACTTC. It yields the protein CASSYSIGGSSYEQYF. The chain employs TRBV6-5 and TRBJ2-7, with 7 positions matching TRBD2. Looked up from germline, CDR1 is MNHEY and CDR2 is SVGAGI. Unmatched junction bases numbered 5, after V lost 0 bases and J lost 0 bases. The CDR3 totals 16 residues.

Concerning this clone: At the DNA level, this CDR3 is encoded by other sequences in the same sample as well. The chain joins TRBV7-9 to TRBJ2-7; 8 nucleotides align to TRBD1. The CDR3 is 15 amino acids. CDR1 is SEHNR, CDR2 FQNEAQ, per germline (reference sequence). J gave up 6 bases and V 5 bases, and 12 bases lay outside the gene matches. This CDR3 reads CASSDGQGSPLEQYF. In DNA, the CDR3 is TGTGCCAGCAGCGACGGACAGGGATCACCTCTCGAGCAGTACTTC.

The V call is TRBV11-3, the J call TRBJ2-2; D gene unclear. From germline, CDR1 is SGHNT and CDR2 YENEEA. The CDR3 sequence is 13 residues long. With 1 base removed from V and 8 bases from J, the gap between germline ends came to 8 bases. CDR3 coding DNA: TGTGCCAGCAGCTTAGTAGCCGAGGGGGAGCTGTTTTTT. This encodes CASSLVAEGELFF.

Remarks on this clone: Other DNA sequences in this specimen translate into the identical CDR3. The V and J genes are TRBV27 and TRBJ2-2, with 8 bases aligning to TRBD2. Germline trimming cut 6 bases from V and 3 bases from J; bases unmatched to any gene: 9. CDR1 and CDR2 (germline): MNHEY, SMNVEV (reference sequence). CDR3 length equals 16 residues. In nucleotides, the CDR3 is TGTGCCAGCAGGGCCGGGACTAGACTTTACACCGGGGAGCTGTTTTTT. Protein: CASRAGTRLYTGELFF.

The chain uses TRBV9 and TRBJ2-2; 8 bases line up with TRBD1. In germline, CDR1 is SGDLS, CDR2 YYNGEE. The CDR3 consists of 19 residues. Trimming took 4 bases from V and 0 from J; bases not matched to a gene: 14. CDR3 DNA: TGTGCCAGCAGCCCGCTAGAAGCGACAGGGGCGACGAACACCGGGGAGCTGTTTTTT. Translated: CASSPLEATGATNTGELFF.

The V and J genes are TRBV5-1 and TRBJ2-7, with 9 bases aligning to TRBD2. The junction had 2 bases not matched to a gene; V was cut back by 4 bases and J by 0 bases. This CDR3 is built from 14 residues. CDR1 SGHRS and CDR2 YFSETQ come from the germline V gene. The CDR3 nucleotides are TGCGCCAGCAGCGTGACTAGCGGCTCCTACGAGCAGTACTTC. Protein product: CASSVTSGSYEQYF.

This chain joins TRBV5-6 and TRBJ1-2; D is uncertain. V lost 0 bases and J lost 7, with 10 bases in between. CDR1 and CDR2 from the germline V gene are SGHDT and YYEEEE. The CDR3 runs to 13 residues. In DNA, the CDR3 is TGTGCCAGCAGCTTGGTGGCTCTCGTTGGCTACACCTTC. Amino acid sequence: CASSLVALVGYTF.

The chain links TRBV5-5 to TRBJ1-2, with a possible D match to TRBD1 (6 bases). Germline lookup yields CDR1 SGHKS and CDR2 YYEKEE (reference sequence). This CDR3 has 15 residues. V was shortened by 1 base and J by 3 bases, with 13 bases between the two germline ends. Here the CDR3 DNA reads TGTGCCAGCAGCTTGAAACAGGGTGAGGACTATGGCTACACCTTC. Translated: CASSLKQGEDYGYTF.

CDR3: CASSPGTGGLGYTF. CDR3 coding DNA: TGTGCCAGCTCACCTGGGACCGGGGGTTTAGGCTACACCTTC. The J gene is TRBJ1-2, the V gene TRBV18; perhaps TRBD1 as D (5 bases). Trimming took 3 bases from V and 8 from J, leaving 16 bases between them. The CDR3 is 14 residues long. CDR1 and CDR2 (germline): KGHSH, LQKENI.

The chain employs TRBV7-9 and TRBJ2-3; 7 nucleotides line up with TRBD2. Trimming took 1 base from V and 4 from J; bases not matched to a gene: 2. CDR1 and CDR2 from the germline V gene are SEHNR and FQNEAQ (reference sequence). This CDR3 has 14 amino acids. CDR3 bases: TGTGCCAGCAGCTTAGGCCTAGCGGCAGATACGCAGTATTTT. It codes for CASSLGLAADTQYF.

V usage is TRBV10-3 and J usage is TRBJ2-7; TRBD2 aligns across 11 bases. The CDR3 spans 18 residues. With 6 bases clipped from V and 4 bases from J, the junction kept 17 bases outside the gene matches. Looked up from germline, CDR1 is ENHRY and CDR2 is SYGVKD. CDR3 residues: CAISNSGGAGSRGYEQYF. The CDR3 bases are TGTGCCATCAGCAATAGCGGGGGGGCCGGTTCAAGGGGGTACGAGCAGTACTTC.

The chain carries TRBV4-3 and TRBJ2-1; D not certain. The V gene lost 1 base and the J gene lost 7 bases, with 11 bases spanning the gap. The length of the CDR3 is 14 residues. The germline CDR1 and CDR2 sequences are LGHNA and YSLEER. CDR3 DNA sequence: TGCGCCAGCAGCCAAGGGCCCTCCGGGAATGAGCAGTTCTTC. It yields the protein CASSQGPSGNEQFF.

This chain links TRBV7-3 with TRBJ2-1; 9 nucleotides match TRBD2. The CDR3 runs to 15 residues. Unmatched junction bases numbered 6, after V lost 5 bases and J lost 4 bases. Looked up from germline, CDR1 is SGHTA and CDR2 is FQGTGA. CDR3 bases: TGTGCCAGCAGCCCCCAGCGGGGGGTTTACAATGAGCAGTTCTTC. Translated, it gives CASSPQRGVYNEQFF. Together with reference TRBV7-3 and TRBJ2-1, the CDR3 gives the full variable domain: GAGVSQTPSNKVTEKGKYVELRCDPISGHTALYWYRQSLGQGPEFLIYFQGTGAADDSGLPNDRFFAVRPEGSVSTLKIQRTERGDSAVYLCASSPQRGVYNEQFFGPGTRLTVL.

This clone came up a few times. This chain links TRBV5-6 with TRBJ2-1; the match to TRBD2 covers 14 bases. The CDR3 has 19 residues. The V segment lost 4 bases and the J segment 7 bases; nucleotides outside the gene matches: 16. Germline-derived CDR1 and CDR2 are SGHDT and YYEEEE. Here the CDR3 DNA reads TGTGCCAGCAGCCGACCGGGACTAGCGGGAGTAGTGGGGGAAAATGAGCAGTTCTTC. This translates into CASSRPGLAGVVGENEQFF. The full variable domain, completed using reference TRBV5-6 and TRBJ2-1, is DAGVTQSPTHLIKTRGQQVTLRCSPKSGHDTVSWYQQALGQGPQFIFQYYEEEERQRGNFPDRFSGHQFPNYSSELNVNALLLGDSALYLCASSRPGLAGVVGENEQFFGPGTRLTVL.

The chain links TRBV5-8 to TRBJ2-6; 16 positions match TRBD2. Unmatched junction bases numbered 5, after V lost 2 bases and J lost 3 bases. This CDR3 has 19 amino acids. Germline values: CDR1 SGHTS, CDR2 YDEGEE. The CDR3 is CASSFLGLAGGRGANVLTF. CDR3 DNA: TGTGCCAGCAGCTTCTTGGGACTAGCGGGAGGGCGTGGGGCCAACGTCCTGACTTTC.

The rearrangement uses TRBV5-1 and TRBJ2-3, with 8 bases that match TRBD2. J was trimmed by 4 bases and V by 1 base; bases with no gene match: 5. The CDR3 is made up of 15 amino acids. The germline gives CDR1 SGHRS, CDR2 YFSETQ. CDR3 DNA: TGCGCCAGCAGCTTGTCGGGGGGGCTACCAGATACGCAGTATTTT. It is translated as CASSLSGGLPDTQYF.

This chain connects TRBV4-1 to TRBJ1-4; TRBD1 agrees at 10 bases. This CDR3 contains 15 residues. Per the germline V gene, CDR1 is MGHRA and CDR2 is YSYEKL. The junction had 7 bases not matched to a gene; V was cut back by 4 bases and J by 8 bases. The CDR3 sequence: CASSRNRDRGEKLFF. Written as DNA, the CDR3 is TGCGCCAGCAGCCGAAACCGGGACAGGGGCGAAAAACTGTTTTTT.